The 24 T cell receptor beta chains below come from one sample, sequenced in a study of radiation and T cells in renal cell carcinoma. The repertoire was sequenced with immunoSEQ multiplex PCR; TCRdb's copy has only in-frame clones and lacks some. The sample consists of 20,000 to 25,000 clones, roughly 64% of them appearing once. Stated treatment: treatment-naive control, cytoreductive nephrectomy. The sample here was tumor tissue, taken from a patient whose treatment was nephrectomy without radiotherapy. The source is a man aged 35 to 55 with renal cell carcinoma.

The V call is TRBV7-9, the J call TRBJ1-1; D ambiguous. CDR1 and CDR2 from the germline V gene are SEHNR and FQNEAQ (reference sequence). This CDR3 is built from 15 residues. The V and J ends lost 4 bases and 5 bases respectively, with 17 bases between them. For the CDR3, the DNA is TGTGCCAGCAGCTCGGACTTGACCCTGGGGACTGAAGCTTTCTTT. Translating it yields CASSSDLTLGTEAFF.

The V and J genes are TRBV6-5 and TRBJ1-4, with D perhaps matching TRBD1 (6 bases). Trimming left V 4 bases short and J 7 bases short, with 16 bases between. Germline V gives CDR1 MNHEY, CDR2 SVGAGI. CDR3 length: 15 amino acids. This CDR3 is CASSSSGTPGEKLFF. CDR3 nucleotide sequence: TGTGCCAGCAGTTCATCCGGGACACCCGGTGAAAAACTGTTTTTT.

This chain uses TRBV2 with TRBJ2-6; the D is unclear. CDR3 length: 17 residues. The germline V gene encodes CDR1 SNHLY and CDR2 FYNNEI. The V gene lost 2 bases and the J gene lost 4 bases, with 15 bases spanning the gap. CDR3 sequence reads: CASSESAPTLGANVLTF. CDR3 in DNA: TGTGCCAGCAGTGAATCGGCTCCTACTCTGGGGGCCAACGTCCTGACTTTC.

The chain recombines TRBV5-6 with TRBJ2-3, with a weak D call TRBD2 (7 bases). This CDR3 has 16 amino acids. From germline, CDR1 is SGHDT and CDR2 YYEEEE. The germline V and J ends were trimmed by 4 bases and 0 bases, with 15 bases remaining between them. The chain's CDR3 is CASSRGAGASTDTQYF. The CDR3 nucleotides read TGTGCCAGCAGCAGGGGGGCGGGGGCCAGCACAGATACGCAGTATTTT.

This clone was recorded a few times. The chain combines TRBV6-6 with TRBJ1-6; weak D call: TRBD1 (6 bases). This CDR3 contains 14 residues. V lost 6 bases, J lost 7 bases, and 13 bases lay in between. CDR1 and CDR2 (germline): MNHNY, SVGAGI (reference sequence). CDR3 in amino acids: CASSLTGSNSPLHF. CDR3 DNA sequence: TGTGCCAGCAGCTTAACAGGGTCAAATTCACCCCTCCACTTT.

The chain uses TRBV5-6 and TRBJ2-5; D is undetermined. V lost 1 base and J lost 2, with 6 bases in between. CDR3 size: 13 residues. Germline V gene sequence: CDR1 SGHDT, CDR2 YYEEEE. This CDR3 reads CASSLTFQETQYF. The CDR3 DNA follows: TGTGCCAGCAGCTTGACTTTTCAAGAGACCCAGTACTTC.

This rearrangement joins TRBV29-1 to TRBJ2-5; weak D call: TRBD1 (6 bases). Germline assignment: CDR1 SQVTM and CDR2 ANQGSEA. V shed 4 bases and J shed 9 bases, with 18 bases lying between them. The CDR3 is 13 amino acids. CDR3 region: CSVVWTAGGPQYF. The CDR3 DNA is TGCAGCGTTGTGTGGACAGCCGGTGGGCCCCAGTACTTC.

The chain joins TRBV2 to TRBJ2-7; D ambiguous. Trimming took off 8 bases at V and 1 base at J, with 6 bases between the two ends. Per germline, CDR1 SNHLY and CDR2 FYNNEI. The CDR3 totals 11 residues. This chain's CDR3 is CASRQSYEQYV. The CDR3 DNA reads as TGTGCCAGCCGTCAATCCTACGAGCAGTACGTC.

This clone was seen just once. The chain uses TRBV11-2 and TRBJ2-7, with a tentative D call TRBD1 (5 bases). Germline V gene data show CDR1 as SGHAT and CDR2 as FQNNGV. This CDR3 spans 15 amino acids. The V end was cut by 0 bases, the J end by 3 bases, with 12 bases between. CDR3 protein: CASSLELGQYYEQYF. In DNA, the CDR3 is TGTGCCAGCAGCTTAGAACTGGGGCAATACTACGAGCAGTACTTC.

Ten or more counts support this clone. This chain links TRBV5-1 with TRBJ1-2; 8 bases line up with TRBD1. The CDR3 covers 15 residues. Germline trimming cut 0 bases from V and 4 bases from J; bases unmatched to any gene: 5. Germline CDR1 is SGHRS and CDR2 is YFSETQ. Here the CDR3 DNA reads TGCGCCAGCAGCTTGGATGGACAGGGCACCTATGGCTACACCTTC. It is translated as CASSLDGQGTYGYTF.

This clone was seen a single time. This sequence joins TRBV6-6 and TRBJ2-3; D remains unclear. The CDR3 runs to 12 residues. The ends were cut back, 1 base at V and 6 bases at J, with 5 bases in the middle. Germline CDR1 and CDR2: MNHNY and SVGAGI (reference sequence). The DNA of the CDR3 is TGTGCCAGCAGTTACTTGGGGGATACGCAGTATTTT. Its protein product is CASSYLGDTQYF.

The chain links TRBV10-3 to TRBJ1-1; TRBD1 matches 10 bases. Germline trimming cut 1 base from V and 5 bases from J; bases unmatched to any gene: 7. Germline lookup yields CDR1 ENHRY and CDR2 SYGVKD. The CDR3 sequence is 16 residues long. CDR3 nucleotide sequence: TGTGCCATCAGTGAGTTCCTCGGACAGGGGGGGACTGAAGCTTTCTTT. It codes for CAISEFLGQGGTEAFF.

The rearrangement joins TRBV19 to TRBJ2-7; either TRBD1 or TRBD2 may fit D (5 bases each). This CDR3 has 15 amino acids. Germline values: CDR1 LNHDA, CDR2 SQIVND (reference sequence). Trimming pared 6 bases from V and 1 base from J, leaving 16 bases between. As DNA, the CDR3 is TGTGCCAGTAGGCCCTCCGGGACGGCTTCCTACGAGCAGTACGTC. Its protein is CASRPSGTASYEQYV.

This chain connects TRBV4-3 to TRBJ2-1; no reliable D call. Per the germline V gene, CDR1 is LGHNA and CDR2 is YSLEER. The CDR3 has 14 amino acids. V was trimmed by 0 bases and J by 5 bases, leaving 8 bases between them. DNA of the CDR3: TGCGCCAGCAGCCAAGATGAATGGGACAATGAGCAGTTCTTC. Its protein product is CASSQDEWDNEQFF.

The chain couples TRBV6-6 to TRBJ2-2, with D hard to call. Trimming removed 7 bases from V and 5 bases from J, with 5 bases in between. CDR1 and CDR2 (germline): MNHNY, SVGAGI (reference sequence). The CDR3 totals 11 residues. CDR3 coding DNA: TGTGCCAGCACCGTTACCGGGGAGCTGTTTTTT. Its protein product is CASTVTGELFF.

CDR3 region: CASSYTSGRGNEQFF. The DNA of the CDR3 is TGTGCCAGCAGTTACACCAGCGGGAGAGGGAATGAGCAGTTCTTC. This chain links TRBV6-6 with TRBJ2-1; 8 bases line up with TRBD2. J was trimmed by 7 bases and V by 2 bases; bases with no gene match: 7. CDR3 length: 15 amino acids. Per germline, CDR1 MNHNY and CDR2 SVGAGI (reference sequence).

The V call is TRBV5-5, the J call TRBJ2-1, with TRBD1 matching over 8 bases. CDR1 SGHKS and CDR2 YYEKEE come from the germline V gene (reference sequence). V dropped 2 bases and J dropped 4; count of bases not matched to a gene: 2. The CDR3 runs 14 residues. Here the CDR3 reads CASSFGDRYNEQFF. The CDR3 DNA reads TGTGCCAGCAGCTTCGGGGACAGGTACAATGAGCAGTTCTTC. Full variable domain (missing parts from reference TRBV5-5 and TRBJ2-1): DAGVTQSPTHLIKTRGQQVTLRCSPISGHKSVSWYQQVLGQGPQFIFQYYEKEERGRGNFPDRFSARQFPNYSSELNVNALLLGDSALYLCASSFGDRYNEQFFGPGTRLTVL.

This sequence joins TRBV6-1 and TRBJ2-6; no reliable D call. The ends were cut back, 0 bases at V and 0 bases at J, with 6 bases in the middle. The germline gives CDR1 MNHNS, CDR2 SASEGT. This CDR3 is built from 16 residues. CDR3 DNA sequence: TGTGCCAGCAGTGAAGCACCGCTCTCTGGGGCCAACGTCCTGACTTTC. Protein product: CASSEAPLSGANVLTF.

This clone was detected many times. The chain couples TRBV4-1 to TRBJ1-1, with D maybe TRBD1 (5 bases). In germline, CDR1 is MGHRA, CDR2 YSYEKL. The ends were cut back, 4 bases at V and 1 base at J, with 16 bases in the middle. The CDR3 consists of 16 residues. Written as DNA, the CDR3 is TGCGCCAGCAGCCCAGGAGACAGTGGTTGGAACACTGAAGCTTTCTTT. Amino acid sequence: CASSPGDSGWNTEAFF.

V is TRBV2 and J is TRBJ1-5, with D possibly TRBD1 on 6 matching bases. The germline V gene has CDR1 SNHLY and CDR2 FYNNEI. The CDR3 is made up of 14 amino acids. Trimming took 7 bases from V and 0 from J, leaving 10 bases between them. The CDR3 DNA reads TGTGCCAGCACCGTACAGGGTAGCAATCAGCCCCAGCATTTT. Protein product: CASTVQGSNQPQHF. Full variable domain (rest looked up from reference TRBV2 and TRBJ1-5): EPEVTQTPSHQVTQMGQEVILRCVPISNHLYFYWYRQILGQKVEFLVSFYNNEISEKSEIFDDQFSVERPDGSNFTLKIRSTKLEDSAMYFCASTVQGSNQPQHFGDGTRLSIL.

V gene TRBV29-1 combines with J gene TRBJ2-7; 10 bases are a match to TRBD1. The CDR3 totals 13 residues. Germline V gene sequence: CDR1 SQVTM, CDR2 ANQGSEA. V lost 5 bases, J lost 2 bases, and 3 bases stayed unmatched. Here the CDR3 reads CSVIGTGAYEQYF. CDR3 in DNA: TGCAGCGTTATCGGGACAGGGGCCTACGAGCAGTACTTC.

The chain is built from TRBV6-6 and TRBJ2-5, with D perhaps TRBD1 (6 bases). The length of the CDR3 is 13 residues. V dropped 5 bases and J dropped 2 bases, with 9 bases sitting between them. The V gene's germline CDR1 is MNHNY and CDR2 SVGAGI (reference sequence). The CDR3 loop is CASSKGQQETQYF. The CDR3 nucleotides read TGTGCCAGCAGTAAAGGACAGCAAGAGACCCAGTACTTC.

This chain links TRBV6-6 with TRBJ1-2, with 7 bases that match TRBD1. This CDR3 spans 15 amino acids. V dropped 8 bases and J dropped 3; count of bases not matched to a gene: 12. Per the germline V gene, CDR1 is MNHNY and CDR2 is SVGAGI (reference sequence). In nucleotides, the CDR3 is TGTGCCAGCTTTTTATCTAGTACAGGGGACTATGGCTACACCTTC. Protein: CASFLSSTGDYGYTF.

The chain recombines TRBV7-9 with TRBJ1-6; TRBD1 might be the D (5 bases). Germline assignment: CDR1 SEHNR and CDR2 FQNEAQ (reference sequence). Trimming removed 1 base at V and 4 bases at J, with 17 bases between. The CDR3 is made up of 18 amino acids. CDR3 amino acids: CASSLGDGRSVYNSPLHF. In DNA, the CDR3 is TGTGCCAGCAGCTTAGGGGACGGTCGCAGTGTTTATAATTCACCCCTCCACTTT.